This T cell receptor beta chain was observed in a study of blood T cell repertoires in COVID-19. Assay used: immunoSEQ multiplex PCR; TCRdb lists only in-frame clones, some missing. This sample has approximately 280,000 clones, with about 83% found just once. CDR1 and CDR2 (germline): LGHNA, YNFKEQ. The CDR3 has 15 residues. V lost 1 base, J lost 3 bases, and 10 bases lay in between. The TCR was taken from a woman aged 40 to 50 who had recovered from COVID-19. The sequenced sample consisted of PBMCs or T cells enriched from blood (not recorded which). The chain couples TRBV4-2 to TRBJ2-1; D not certain. The CDR3 here is CASSQASPSYNEQFF. Written as DNA, the CDR3 is TGTGCCAGCAGCCAAGCGTCCCCTAGCTACAATGAGCAGTTCTTC.